This T cell receptor beta chain was captured in a study of blood T cell repertoires in COVID-19. The method was immunoSEQ multiplex PCR; TCRdb's version includes in-frame clones alone and lacks a portion of them. The data hold 300,000 to 350,000 clones, with 90% observed a single time. This CDR3 is built from 16 residues. Germline loops: CDR1 MNHEY, CDR2 SMNVEV (reference sequence). V shed 2 bases and J shed 0 bases, with 14 bases lying between them. Those who participated ranged in age from roughly 18 to 89 years and resided in 20 to 30 US areas. The TCR was taken from a woman younger than 30 with acute COVID-19. The chain is built from TRBV27 and TRBJ2-7, with a weak D call TRBD2 (6 bases). The sequenced sample was PBMCs or T cells enriched from blood (not recorded which). CDR3 bases: TGTGCCAGCAGTTTAAGGGCGGGGCAAGACTCCTACGAGCAGTACTTC. Encoded protein: CASSLRAGQDSYEQYF.